The TCR beta chain described here comes from a study of CD8 T cells in ankylosing spondylitis. Study outcomes and limitations: In the blood and synovial fluid of reactive arthritis, some motif variants had been previously reported. Ankylosing spondylitis blood appeared to carry a characteristic TCR beta motif of roughly eight highly homologous variants.

Germline V gene data show CDR1 as MNHEY and CDR2 as SVGAGI. CDR3 length: 12 residues. Trimming stripped 2 bases from V and 9 bases from J, with 8 bases between. TCR beta libraries were made by quantitative 5'-RACE with molecular barcodes. TCRdb reanalysed the 5' RACE reads using MiXCR and keeps one entry per CDR3 protein. The table shows over 150,000 distinct CDR3 sequences, with about 20% occurring only once. This clonotype showed up many times. Its antigen is undetermined. The receptor was derived from a male donor aged 10-35 years with ankylosing spondylitis or in good health (not recorded which). This sequence joins TRBV6-5 and TRBJ2-1; a possible D gene is TRBD1 (5 bases). What was sequenced was blood, either unsorted or a sorted T cell fraction (not recorded which). The CDR3 nucleotides read TGTGCCAGCAGTTACGTTGGGGCTGAGCAGTTCTTC. Amino acids: CASSYVGAEQFF.